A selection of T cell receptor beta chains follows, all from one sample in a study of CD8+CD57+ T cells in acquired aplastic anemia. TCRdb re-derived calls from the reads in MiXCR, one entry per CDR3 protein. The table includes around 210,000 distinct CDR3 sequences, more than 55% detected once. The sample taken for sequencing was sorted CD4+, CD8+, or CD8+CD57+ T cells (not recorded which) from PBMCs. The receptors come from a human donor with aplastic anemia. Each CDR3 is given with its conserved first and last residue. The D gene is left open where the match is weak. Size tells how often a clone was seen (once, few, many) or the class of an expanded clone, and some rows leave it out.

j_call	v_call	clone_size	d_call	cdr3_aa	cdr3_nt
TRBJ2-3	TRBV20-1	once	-	CSAFRGDTDTQYF	TGCAGTGCTTTTCGAGGGGACACAGATACGCAGTATTTT
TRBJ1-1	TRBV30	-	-	CAWSVRENTEAFF	TGTGCCTGGAGTGTCCGGGAGAACACTGAAGCTTTCTTT
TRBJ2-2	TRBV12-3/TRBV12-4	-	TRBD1	CASRSFGTGLDGELFF	TGTGCCAGCAGGTCATTTGGGACAGGGCTGGACGGGGAGCTGTTTTTT
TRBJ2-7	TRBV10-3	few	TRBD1	CAISESGTGTYEQYF	TGTGCCATCAGTGAGTCCGGGACAGGGACCTACGAGCAGTACTTC
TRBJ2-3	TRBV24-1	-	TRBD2	CATSDRNSGSLYTQYF	TGTGCCACCAGTGACCGAAATAGCGGGAGTCTTTATACGCAGTATTTT
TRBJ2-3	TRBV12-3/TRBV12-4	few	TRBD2	CASSQGAGAADTQYF	TGTGCCAGCAGCCAAGGGGCGGGAGCGGCGGATACGCAGTATTTT
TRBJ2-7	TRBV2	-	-	CASSPDRPLHGEQYF	TGTGCCAGCAGCCCGGATAGGCCCCTTCACGGCGAGCAGTACTTC
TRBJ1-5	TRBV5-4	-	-	CASSPGPGDRNQPQHF	TGTGCCAGCAGCCCGGGTCCTGGGGATCGCAATCAGCCCCAGCATTTT
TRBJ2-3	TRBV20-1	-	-	CSAREQGDTQYF	TGCAGTGCTAGGGAACAGGGAGATACGCAGTATTTT
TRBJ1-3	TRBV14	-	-	CASSQVSGREILTGNTIYF	TGTGCCAGCAGCCAAGTTTCGGGGAGGGAGATCCTAACTGGAAACACCATATATTTT
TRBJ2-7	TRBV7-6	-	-	CASSHPRDASSSSYEQYF	TGTGCCAGCAGCCATCCCCGGGACGCCTCGTCAAGCTCCTACGAGCAGTACTTC
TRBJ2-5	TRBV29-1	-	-	CSVVYQGRVETQYF	TGCAGCGTTGTTTACCAGGGGAGAGTTGAGACCCAGTACTTC
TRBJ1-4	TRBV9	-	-	CASSGSGGKLFF	TGTGCCAGCAGCGGAAGCGGAGGGAAACTGTTTTTT
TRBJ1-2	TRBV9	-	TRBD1	CASSVVGGGDYGYTF	TGTGCCAGCAGCGTAGTAGGAGGGGGCGACTATGGCTACACCTTC
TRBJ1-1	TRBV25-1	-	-	CASSEYRGEAFF	TGTGCCAGCAGTGAATATCGGGGTGAAGCTTTCTTT
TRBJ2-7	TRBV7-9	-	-	CASSPGPYEQYF	TGTGCCAGCAGCCCCGGGCCCTACGAGCAGTACTTC
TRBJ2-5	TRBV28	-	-	CASSLQGGWETQYF	TGTGCCAGCAGTTTACAGGGAGGCTGGGAGACCCAGTACTTC
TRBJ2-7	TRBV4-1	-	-	CASSQDPDEQYF	TGCGCCAGCAGCCAAGACCCTGACGAGCAGTACTTC
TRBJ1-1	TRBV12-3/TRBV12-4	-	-	CASRPYNSNTEAFF	TGTGCCAGCAGACCCTATAATTCGAACACTGAAGCTTTCTTT
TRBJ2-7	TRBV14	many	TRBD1	CARNRDRDSYEQYF	TGTGCCAGGAACCGGGACAGGGATTCCTACGAGCAGTACTTC
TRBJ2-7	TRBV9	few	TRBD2	CASSVGLAGISYEQYF	TGTGCCAGCAGCGTTGGACTAGCGGGGATATCCTACGAGCAGTACTTC
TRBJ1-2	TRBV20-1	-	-	CSARTAPGGYTF	TGCAGTGCTAGGACGGCCCCGGGTGGCTACACCTTC
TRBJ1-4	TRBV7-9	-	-	CASSSPGVATNEKLFF	TGTGCCAGCAGTTCCCCAGGGGTTGCAACTAATGAAAAACTGTTTTTT
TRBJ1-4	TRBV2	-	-	CASSETRTEKLFF	TGTGCCAGCAGTGAAACTAGGACCGAAAAACTGTTTTTT